This TCR beta chain was sequenced during a study of human T cells and chemical hapten exposure. In its sample, this clonotype was seen many times. TCRdb reanalysed the RACE reads using MiXCR and keeps one entry per CDR3 protein. The sample records tens of thousands of distinct CDR3 sequences, 9.9% being singletons. Time point here: patch test 3, about 24 weeks after DPC sensitization. The treatment was: therapeutic diphenylcyclopropenone sensitization with weekly scalp DPC. Deletions cut 2 bases from V and 3 bases from J, with 19 bases between. The germline V gene has CDR1 MNHEY and CDR2 SVGEGT. This CDR3 contains 17 residues.

The rearrangement joins TRBV6-2 or TRBV6-3 to TRBJ2-5; D possibly corresponds to TRBD2 (6 bases). The TCR comes from a woman aged 40 to 50 with alopecia areata. Some clones in this sample may be carry-over from other donors' samples. The sample here was whole blood, taken in connection with sensitization to the hapten diphenylcyclopropenone (DPC). CDR3 loop: CASSYPSWTGLKETQYF. CDR3 nucleotides: TGTGCCAGCAGTTACCCCTCATGGACCGGACTAAAAGAGACCCAGTACTTC.